The rows below give T cell receptor beta chains drawn from one sample of a study of blood T cell repertoires in COVID-19. Repertoires were generated with immunoSEQ multiplex PCR, while TCRdb's copy carries only in-frame clones and drops some. The data contain under 200,000 clones, 80% to 90% of them singletons. Source material: peripheral blood. The receptors were gathered from a man aged 55 to 70 with acute or convalescent COVID-19. CDR3s include the opening cysteine and the closing phenylalanine or tryptophan. The order of the fields is clone size, J gene, D gene, V gene, CDR3 DNA, CDR3 protein. A D gene is named only where the DNA matches it firmly. Size is omitted from some rows. Given values are once, few, many or a class for expanded clones.

clone_size: NA; j_call: TRBJ2-2; d_call: TRBD1; v_call: TRBV7-3; cdr3_nt: TGTGCCAGCAGCCCCGGACAGGGTTGGGGCGGGGAGCTGTTTTTT; cdr3_aa: CASSPGQGWGGELFF
clone_size: NA; j_call: TRBJ1-1; d_call: TRBD1; v_call: TRBV18; cdr3_nt: TGTGCCAGCTCTCGGGACAGTGAGGAAGCTTTCTTT; cdr3_aa: CASSRDSEEAFF
clone_size: once; j_call: TRBJ2-2; d_call: TRBD2; v_call: TRBV2; cdr3_nt: TGTGCCAGCAAATTTAGCGGGACCCAGGGAACCGGGGAGCTGTTTTTT; cdr3_aa: CASKFSGTQGTGELFF
clone_size: NA; j_call: TRBJ2-3; d_call: NA; v_call: TRBV29-1; cdr3_nt: TGCAGCGTCGGGGGACTTACTAGCACAGATACGCAGTATTTT; cdr3_aa: CSVGGLTSTDTQYF
clone_size: NA; j_call: TRBJ2-3; d_call: NA; v_call: TRBV7-9; cdr3_nt: TGTGCCAGCAGCCAGGGAGGCGGCACAGATACGCAGTATTTT; cdr3_aa: CASSQGGGTDTQYF
clone_size: once; j_call: TRBJ2-3; d_call: TRBD2; v_call: TRBV5-1; cdr3_nt: TGCGCCAGCAGACACGGGACTAGCGGGAGGGCAACAGATACGCAGTATTTT; cdr3_aa: CASRHGTSGRATDTQYF
clone_size: NA; j_call: TRBJ1-1; d_call: NA; v_call: TRBV29-1; cdr3_nt: TGCAGCGCCAGCGGGGGGGACACTGAAGCTTTCTTT; cdr3_aa: CSASGGDTEAFF
clone_size: NA; j_call: TRBJ1-1; d_call: TRBD1; v_call: TRBV6-5; cdr3_nt: TGTGCCAGCAGCAAGGACAGGGTGTGGACTGAAGCTTTCTTT; cdr3_aa: CASSKDRVWTEAFF
clone_size: NA; j_call: TRBJ1-2; d_call: NA; v_call: TRBV27; cdr3_nt: TGTGCCAGCAGGTACCGGGACTGGAGCTATGGCTACACCTTC; cdr3_aa: CASRYRDWSYGYTF
clone_size: NA; j_call: TRBJ1-5; d_call: NA; v_call: TRBV19; cdr3_nt: TGTGCCAGTTGCTATAGCAATCAGCCCCAGCATTTT; cdr3_aa: CASCYSNQPQHF
clone_size: once; j_call: TRBJ2-5; d_call: NA; v_call: TRBV9; cdr3_nt: TGTGCCAGCAGCGCCCGAGGCCAAGAGACCCAGTACTTC; cdr3_aa: CASSARGQETQYF
clone_size: few; j_call: TRBJ1-4; d_call: NA; v_call: TRBV2; cdr3_nt: TGTGCCAGCGAGGGTACAGACAAAGTGGGGGAAAAACTGTTTTTT; cdr3_aa: CASEGTDKVGEKLFF
clone_size: NA; j_call: TRBJ1-3; d_call: NA; v_call: TRBV10-1; cdr3_nt: TGCGCCAGCAAAGCAAGGGATGGAGGGCCTGGAAACACCATATATTTT; cdr3_aa: CASKARDGGPGNTIYF
clone_size: NA; j_call: TRBJ2-1; d_call: TRBD2; v_call: TRBV29-1; cdr3_nt: TGCAGCGTTGAAAGGTTGACTAGCGGGGCCTACAATGAGCAGTTCTTC; cdr3_aa: CSVERLTSGAYNEQFF
clone_size: NA; j_call: TRBJ2-1; d_call: TRBD2; v_call: TRBV5-1; cdr3_nt: TGCGCCAGCAGCTTGGCCTTAGCGGGATCGGATGAGCAGTTCTTC; cdr3_aa: CASSLALAGSDEQFF
clone_size: NA; j_call: TRBJ2-2; d_call: NA; v_call: TRBV3-1/TRBV3-2; cdr3_nt: TGTGCCAGCAGCCCTACACTAGGGACCGGGGAGCTGTTTTTT; cdr3_aa: CASSPTLGTGELFF
clone_size: NA; j_call: TRBJ1-2; d_call: NA; v_call: TRBV3-1/TRBV3-2; cdr3_nt: TGTGCCAGCAGCCAATATGGGGCTGAGAATGGCTACACCTTC; cdr3_aa: CASSQYGAENGYTF
clone_size: NA; j_call: TRBJ2-3; d_call: TRBD2; v_call: TRBV3-1/TRBV3-2; cdr3_nt: TGTGCCAGCAGCTTACGTAGCGGGAGGAAAGATACGCAGTATTTT; cdr3_aa: CASSLRSGRKDTQYF
clone_size: NA; j_call: TRBJ1-1; d_call: NA; v_call: TRBV27; cdr3_nt: TGTGCCAGCAGTACCCGACGGGGGGCGCTGCCCACTGAAGCTTTCTTT; cdr3_aa: CASSTRRGALPTEAFF
clone_size: NA; j_call: TRBJ2-5; d_call: TRBD1; v_call: TRBV5-4; cdr3_nt: TGTGCCAGCGGCAACAGGGGTCGAGAGACCCAGTACTTC; cdr3_aa: CASGNRGRETQYF
clone_size: NA; j_call: TRBJ2-1; d_call: TRBD1; v_call: TRBV9; cdr3_nt: TGTGCCAGCAGCTTACAGGGGGCAACCTCCTACAATGAGCAGTTCTTC; cdr3_aa: CASSLQGATSYNEQFF
clone_size: NA; j_call: TRBJ2-7; d_call: NA; v_call: TRBV11-1; cdr3_nt: TGTGCCAGCAGCTTAGGGCCAGGGGTCATGTACGAGCAGTACTTC; cdr3_aa: CASSLGPGVMYEQYF
clone_size: NA; j_call: TRBJ2-7; d_call: NA; v_call: TRBV18; cdr3_nt: TGTGCCAGCTCACCGGACGGGGCGGGGGAGCAGTACTTC; cdr3_aa: CASSPDGAGEQYF
clone_size: NA; j_call: TRBJ1-1; d_call: NA; v_call: TRBV28; cdr3_nt: TGTGCCAGCAGCTTATTTGTCTCTGAAGCTTTCTTT; cdr3_aa: CASSLFVSEAFF
clone_size: NA; j_call: TRBJ2-2; d_call: NA; v_call: TRBV6-5; cdr3_nt: TGTGCCAGCATGCCCCCGGGGGGCCGGTCCGGGGAGCTGTTTTTT; cdr3_aa: CASMPPGGRSGELFF
clone_size: NA; j_call: TRBJ2-6; d_call: TRBD1; v_call: TRBV5-1; cdr3_nt: TGCGCCAGCAGCTTAACCGGGACAGGCTCATTTGGGGCCAACGTCCTGACTTTC; cdr3_aa: CASSLTGTGSFGANVLTF
clone_size: NA; j_call: TRBJ2-3; d_call: TRBD2; v_call: TRBV28; cdr3_nt: TGTGCCAGCAGCATGACTAGCGGATTCACAGATACGCAGTATTTT; cdr3_aa: CASSMTSGFTDTQYF